The clone carrying this T cell receptor (beta chain) was seen more than once but under ten times. Its specificity is not known. This entry comes from a study of response to subunit inactivated influenza vaccine. Study-wide points: Authors proposed each seasonal influenza vaccination draws in few new T cells.

The V end lost 6 bases, the J end lost 1 base, and 16 bases lay between the germline ends. This CDR3 is built from 15 residues. Per the germline V gene, CDR1 is SNHLY and CDR2 is FYNNEI. TCRdb reprocessed the RT-PCR reads via MiXCR and lists one record per CDR3 protein. The sample contains some 570,000 distinct CDR3 sequences, roughly 12% of which appear only once. These same data were also listed under a study on T cells expressing NK-cell markers. That source reports: Template switching by 5'RACE with UMIs generated the TCR beta cDNA. Eight donors were sequenced, of whom seven were HCMV-seropositive, while the remaining one was HCMV-seronegative. A few donors' CD3+CD56-NKG2C+ cells were dominated by the same clonotypes. Whether the expanded NKG2C+ T cell clones recognized HCMV remained unclear.

The starting material was PBMCs from blood, obtained on the day of vaccination. The genes are TRBV2 and TRBJ2-7, with D maybe TRBD2 (6 bases). The clonotype was recovered from a man aged 45 to 65 who received an inactivated influenza vaccine. CDR3 sequence (DNA): TGTGCCAGCAGCCCGGGACTGGCAAATTCCTACGAGCAGTACTTC. Protein product: CASSPGLANSYEQYF.